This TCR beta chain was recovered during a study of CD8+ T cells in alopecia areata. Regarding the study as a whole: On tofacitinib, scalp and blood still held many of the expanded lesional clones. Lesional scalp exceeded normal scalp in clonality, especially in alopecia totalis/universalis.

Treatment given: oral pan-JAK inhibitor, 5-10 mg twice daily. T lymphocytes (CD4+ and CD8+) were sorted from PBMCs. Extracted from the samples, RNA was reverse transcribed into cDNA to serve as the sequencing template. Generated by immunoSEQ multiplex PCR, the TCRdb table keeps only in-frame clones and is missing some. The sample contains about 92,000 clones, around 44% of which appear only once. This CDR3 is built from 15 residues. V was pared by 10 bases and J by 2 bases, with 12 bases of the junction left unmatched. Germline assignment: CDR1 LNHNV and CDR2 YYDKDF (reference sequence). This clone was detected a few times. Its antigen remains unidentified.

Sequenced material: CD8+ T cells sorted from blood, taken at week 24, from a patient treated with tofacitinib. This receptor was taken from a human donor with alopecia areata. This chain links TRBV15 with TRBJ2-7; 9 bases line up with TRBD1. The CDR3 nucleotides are TGTGCCAGCAGTGAGATTGGACAGGGGACCTACGAGCAGTACTTC. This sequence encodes CASSEIGQGTYEQYF. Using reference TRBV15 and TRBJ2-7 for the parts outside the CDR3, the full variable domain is DAMVIQNPRYQVTQFGKPVTLSCSQTLNHNVMYWYQQKSSQAPKLLFHYYDKDFNNEADTPDNFQSRRPNTSFCFLDIRSPGLGDTAMYLCASSEIGQGTYEQYFGPGTRLTVT.